What follows are 11 T cell receptor beta chains derived from one specimen sequenced in a study of blood T cell repertoires in COVID-19. Assay: immunoSEQ multiplex PCR; the TCRdb copy retains only in-frame clones and omits some. The data hold around 90,000 clones, with about four fifths observed a single time. Sequencing used peripheral blood. The receptors stem from a human donor in a cohort sampled during active COVID-19.

CDR3 amino acids: CASSSRLMTDTQYF. DNA for the CDR3: TGTGCCAGCAGCTCTCGACTAATGACAGATACGCAGTATTTT. This chain connects TRBV7-8 to TRBJ2-3, with D possibly matching TRBD2 (5 bases). Germline V gives CDR1 SGHVS, CDR2 FQNEAQ. The CDR3 loop spans 14 amino acids. Trimming cost V 4 bases and J 3 bases, with 11 bases left between them.

This chain links TRBV20-1 with TRBJ2-7; a weak D match, TRBD2 (5 bases). The V gene lost 3 bases and the J gene lost 3 bases, with 6 bases spanning the gap. This CDR3 has 11 residues. Germline V gene lookup returns CDR1 DFQATT and CDR2 SNEGSKA (reference sequence). CDR3 DNA: TGCAGTGCTAGTGGAGGCTACGAGCAGTACTTC. As protein: CSASGGYEQYF.

The chain combines TRBV5-1 with TRBJ2-7, with D possibly matching TRBD1 (6 bases). Trimming removed 3 bases at V and 5 bases at J, with 9 bases between. CDR1 SGHRS and CDR2 YFSETQ come from the germline V gene. The CDR3 is 12 residues long. The CDR3 region has the DNA TGCGCCAGCAGCTCGACAGGCGACGAGCAGTACTTC. Residues: CASSSTGDEQYF.

The rearrangement uses TRBV9 and TRBJ1-2; no definite D call. V gave up 4 bases and J gave up 4 bases, with 11 bases separating them. The CDR3 is 13 residues long. In germline, CDR1 is SGDLS, CDR2 YYNGEE. As DNA, the CDR3 is TGTGCCAGCAGCTTCCGCCCAGGCTATGGCTACACCTTC. Encoded protein: CASSFRPGYGYTF.

The chain uses TRBV28 and TRBJ1-2; 9 nucleotides match TRBD1. V lost 2 bases to trimming and J lost 8 bases; unmatched junction nucleotides: 3. This CDR3 region has 13 residues. The germline V gene encodes CDR1 MDHEN and CDR2 SYDVKM. The DNA of the CDR3 is TGTGCCAGCAGTTTAACAGGGGGCGCGGGCTACACCTTC. Residues: CASSLTGGAGYTF.

The chain combines TRBV18 with TRBJ2-5; 14 positions match TRBD2. V was clipped by 5 bases and J by 5 bases; unmatched bases: 4. There are 15 residues in the CDR3. The V gene's germline CDR1 is KGHSH and CDR2 LQKENI. Here the CDR3 reads CASSRGLAGEETQYF. In nucleotides, the CDR3 is TGTGCCAGCTCAAGGGGACTAGCGGGAGAGGAGACCCAGTACTTC.

The chain couples TRBV27 to TRBJ2-2; 7 bases map to TRBD2. The trim removed 6 bases at V and 1 base at J, leaving 8 bases unmatched. Germline values: CDR1 MNHEY, CDR2 SMNVEV (reference sequence). There are 16 residues in the CDR3. In DNA form, the CDR3 reads TGTGCCAGCAGGACGTCGGGACTACTGAACACCGGGGAGCTGTTTTTT. This sequence encodes CASRTSGLLNTGELFF.

This clone came up a few times. V usage is TRBV2 and J usage is TRBJ1-6, with D uncertain. Germline V gives CDR1 SNHLY, CDR2 FYNNEI. V shed 2 bases and J shed 4 bases, with 9 bases lying between them. The CDR3 contains 15 residues. The CDR3 protein is CASSEQVPYNSPLHF. The CDR3 DNA reads as TGTGCCAGCAGTGAACAGGTTCCGTATAATTCACCCCTCCACTTT. The complete variable domain, with remaining parts taken from reference TRBV2 and TRBJ1-6, reads EPEVTQTPSHQVTQMGQEVILRCVPISNHLYFYWYRQILGQKVEFLVSFYNNEISEKSEIFDDQFSVERPDGSNFTLKIRSTKLEDSAMYFCASSEQVPYNSPLHFGNGTRLTVT.

The rearrangement uses TRBV11-3 and TRBJ2-7; possible D gene TRBD1, 5 bases. Trimming left V 5 bases short and J 5 bases short, with 16 bases between. Germline CDR1 SGHNT, CDR2 YENEEA. The CDR3 is 14 residues long. The CDR3 region has the DNA TGTGCCAGCAGCCCCGCCCCAGGGTACCACGAGCAGTACTTC. This gives the protein CASSPAPGYHEQYF.

This clone has a single count. J is TRBJ1-1 and V is TRBV30; no clear D. V was pared by 2 bases and J by 0 bases, with 7 bases between. CDR1 is GTSNPN, CDR2 SVGIG, per germline (reference sequence). The CDR3 spans 13 residues. The CDR3 region has the DNA TGTGCCTGGAGTCGGTCCTTGAACACTGAAGCTTTCTTT. It encodes CAWSRSLNTEAFF.

The chain carries TRBV6-5 and TRBJ1-2, with TRBD1 matching over 9 bases. Germline values: CDR1 MNHEY, CDR2 SVGAGI. After removal of 6 bases from V and 3 bases from J, the junction contained 5 bases not matched to a gene. The CDR3 sequence is 14 residues long. The CDR3 region is CASRRTGEDYGYTF. CDR3 sequence (DNA): TGTGCCAGCAGGAGGACAGGGGAGGACTATGGCTACACCTTC.